The following is a T cell receptor beta chain sequence with its context. No antigen is known for it. CDR1 and CDR2 (germline): SGHNT, YYREEE (reference sequence). The junction had 8 bases not matched to a gene; V was cut back by 2 bases and J by 5 bases. The CDR3 has 15 residues. The method was immunoSEQ multiplex PCR; TCRdb's version includes in-frame clones alone and lacks a portion of them. The sample records roughly 1.4 million clones, just under 99% being singletons. The record originates from a study of shared clonotypes between healthy human individuals. Whole-study results and caveats: Across four donors, naive CD4 shared about 5%, naive CD8 approximately 3.5%, memory CD4 over 2%, memory CD8 0.4%.

This clonotype originated in a man aged 30 to 45 in good health. The rearrangement joins TRBV5-4 to TRBJ1-1; 8 bases align to TRBD1. Source material: naive CD4+ T cells sorted from blood. Subset given: CD45RA+ positively selected. CDR3 residues: CASSFGRGRGTEAFF. The CDR3 DNA sequence: TGTGCCAGCAGCTTCGGCAGGGGGCGAGGTACTGAAGCTTTCTTT.